This TCR beta chain originates from a study of blood T cell repertoires in COVID-19. All enrollees were roughly 18 to 90 years old and from about 25 US areas. Each exposed participant met a COVID-19 case in the 2 weeks preceding study entry. The assay was immunoSEQ multiplex PCR, and TCRdb's table has in-frame clones only and misses some. In the table there are under 400,000 clones, roughly 86% of which are singletons. The CDR3 has 15 amino acids. The germline CDR1 and CDR2 sequences are SGDLS and YYNGEE. V gave up 4 bases and J gave up 0 bases; unmatched junction bases: 5. The sequenced sample consisted of PBMCs or T cells enriched from blood (not recorded which). This rearrangement joins TRBV9 to TRBJ2-3, with 7 bases fitting TRBD2. The TCR sequence derives from a woman aged 30 to 39 who had been exposed to COVID-19. This CDR3 reads CASSQSGTSTDTQYF. The CDR3 bases are TGTGCCAGCAGCCAAAGCGGGACTAGCACAGATACGCAGTATTTT.